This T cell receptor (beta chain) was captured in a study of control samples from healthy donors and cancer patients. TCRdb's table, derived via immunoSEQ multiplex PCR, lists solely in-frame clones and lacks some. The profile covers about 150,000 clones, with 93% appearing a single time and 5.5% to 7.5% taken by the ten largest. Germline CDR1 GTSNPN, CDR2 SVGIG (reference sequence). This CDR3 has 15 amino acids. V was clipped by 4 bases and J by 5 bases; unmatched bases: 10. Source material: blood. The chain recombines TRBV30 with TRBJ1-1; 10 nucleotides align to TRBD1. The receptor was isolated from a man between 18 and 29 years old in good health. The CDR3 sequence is CAWKGGDRGRTEAFF. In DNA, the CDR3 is TGTGCCTGGAAGGGTGGGGACAGGGGACGGACTGAAGCTTTCTTT.